This T cell receptor beta chain appears in the sequencing data of a study of shared clonotypes between healthy human individuals. The table came from immunoSEQ multiplex PCR; TCRdb's copy has only in-frame clones and leaves some out. The table shows more than 1 million clones, with 70% to 80% occurring only once. CDR1 and CDR2 (germline): SEHNR, FQNEAQ (reference sequence). With 2 bases removed from V and 2 bases from J, the gap between germline ends came to 18 bases. CDR3 length: 17 residues. This TCR derives from a young man in good health. Some clones in this sample may be carry-over from other donors' samples. V usage is TRBV7-9 and J usage is TRBJ1-1; D is uncertain. Sequencing input: memory CD4+ T cells from PBMCs. Subset in this sample: CD45RA-negative fraction. The CDR3 nucleotides read TGTGCCAGCAGCTTACCAACCCGCGGCACGAAAAACACTGAAGCTTTCTTT. This encodes CASSLPTRGTKNTEAFF.